A selection of T cell receptor beta chains follows, all from one sample in a study of ipilimumab plus nivolumab after autologous stem cell transplantation. Generated by immunoSEQ multiplex PCR, the TCRdb table keeps only in-frame clones and is missing some. This table has tens of thousands of clones, 65% to 85% appearing once. The sample consisted of PBMCs, taken in a trial of ipilimumab plus nivolumab as post-transplant consolidation. Receptor source: a male donor with diffuse large B-cell lymphoma. Both conserved end residues are part of each CDR3. Fields, in order: J gene, clone size, V gene, CDR3 protein. Clone size is not always given. Where it is, it says once, few, many or a class for expanded clones.

j_call: TRBJ2-3; clone_size: .; v_call: TRBV5-1; cdr3_aa: CASVDRGTDTQYF
j_call: TRBJ2-7; clone_size: few; v_call: TRBV30; cdr3_aa: CAWSVSGTGGWEQYF
j_call: TRBJ2-3; clone_size: .; v_call: TRBV5-1; cdr3_aa: CASSRSSGGAVGDTQYF
j_call: TRBJ1-3; clone_size: .; v_call: TRBV6-6; cdr3_aa: CASSPDLAGNTIYF
j_call: TRBJ2-2; clone_size: .; v_call: TRBV15; cdr3_aa: CATSLNEANTGELFF
j_call: TRBJ1-6; clone_size: few; v_call: TRBV6-5; cdr3_aa: CASRGSYNSPLHF
j_call: TRBJ1-5; clone_size: .; v_call: TRBV5-1; cdr3_aa: CASSLAGWPQHF
j_call: TRBJ2-3; clone_size: few; v_call: TRBV7-9; cdr3_aa: CASSPVGGTQYF
j_call: TRBJ1-2; clone_size: .; v_call: TRBV29-1; cdr3_aa: CSGGTGQFLGYTF
j_call: TRBJ1-2; clone_size: .; v_call: TRBV5-4; cdr3_aa: CASSLRDRGGGYTF
j_call: TRBJ1-2; clone_size: few; v_call: TRBV6-5; cdr3_aa: CASRPNKDGYTF
j_call: TRBJ1-6; clone_size: .; v_call: TRBV19; cdr3_aa: CASQGRNSPLHF
j_call: TRBJ1-6; clone_size: .; v_call: TRBV9; cdr3_aa: CASSPGQGGYNSPLHF
j_call: TRBJ2-6; clone_size: .; v_call: TRBV19; cdr3_aa: CASSISAYSGANVLTF
j_call: TRBJ2-7; clone_size: .; v_call: TRBV19; cdr3_aa: CASSQQGAGEQYF
j_call: TRBJ1-4; clone_size: .; v_call: TRBV19; cdr3_aa: CASSISRGGGGFDEKLFF
j_call: TRBJ2-6; clone_size: .; v_call: TRBV30; cdr3_aa: CAWDRSGANVLTF
j_call: TRBJ2-3; clone_size: .; v_call: TRBV2; cdr3_aa: CATRRVEPWGNTDTQYF
j_call: TRBJ2-4; clone_size: .; v_call: TRBV7-5; cdr3_aa: CARSLAGGTPNIQYF
j_call: TRBJ1-1; clone_size: few; v_call: TRBV7-2; cdr3_aa: CASSWGQTNTEAFF
j_call: TRBJ2-1; clone_size: .; v_call: TRBV7-8; cdr3_aa: CASSRFSGGEGNEQFF
j_call: TRBJ1-1; clone_size: .; v_call: TRBV5-1; cdr3_aa: CASSEDRAVITEAFF
j_call: TRBJ2-3; clone_size: .; v_call: TRBV10-3; cdr3_aa: CTNKGAFSTDTQYF
j_call: TRBJ1-1; clone_size: .; v_call: TRBV5-1; cdr3_aa: CASSFQGANTEAFF
j_call: TRBJ1-2; clone_size: .; v_call: TRBV27; cdr3_aa: CASSRISQGAHGYTF
j_call: TRBJ2-3; clone_size: .; v_call: TRBV11-2; cdr3_aa: CASSLEPLAGFTDTQYF
j_call: TRBJ2-2; clone_size: .; v_call: TRBV14; cdr3_aa: CASSPQALASGELFF
j_call: TRBJ2-3; clone_size: .; v_call: TRBV6-4; cdr3_aa: CASSGQGADTQYF
j_call: TRBJ1-1; clone_size: .; v_call: TRBV7-2; cdr3_aa: CASSLGQNTEAFF
j_call: TRBJ2-1; clone_size: .; v_call: TRBV30; cdr3_aa: CAWSVGGTGGVEQFF
j_call: TRBJ2-5; clone_size: .; v_call: TRBV2; cdr3_aa: CASRLADQETQYF
j_call: TRBJ2-5; clone_size: .; v_call: TRBV7-3; cdr3_aa: CASSLRPSGAETQYF
j_call: TRBJ2-1; clone_size: .; v_call: TRBV7-2; cdr3_aa: CASSLRGADYNEQFF
j_call: TRBJ2-5; clone_size: .; v_call: TRBV5-1; cdr3_aa: CASSLVGAGGWETQYF
j_call: TRBJ2-5; clone_size: .; v_call: TRBV2; cdr3_aa: CASNPGLAGGQETQYF
j_call: TRBJ2-7; clone_size: few; v_call: TRBV6-5; cdr3_aa: CASSSWSGDSEQYF
j_call: TRBJ1-2; clone_size: .; v_call: TRBV6-1; cdr3_aa: CASSERGQGGSYGYTF
j_call: TRBJ2-5; clone_size: once; v_call: TRBV7-8; cdr3_aa: CASSLGLAAETQYF
j_call: TRBJ1-2; clone_size: .; v_call: TRBV5-1; cdr3_aa: CASSGLAGANYGYTF
j_call: TRBJ1-1; clone_size: few; v_call: TRBV10-1; cdr3_aa: CASRDGNSGTEAFF
j_call: TRBJ2-7; clone_size: .; v_call: TRBV4-1; cdr3_aa: CASSISPLRDHEQYF
j_call: TRBJ2-7; clone_size: once; v_call: TRBV19; cdr3_aa: CASSLAGSYEQYF
j_call: TRBJ2-3; clone_size: .; v_call: TRBV29-1; cdr3_aa: CSGGGMADTQYF
j_call: TRBJ2-1; clone_size: .; v_call: TRBV11-2; cdr3_aa: CASSWGASSTGEQFF
j_call: TRBJ1-2; clone_size: .; v_call: TRBV5-1; cdr3_aa: CASSLYRGPGYGYTF
j_call: TRBJ1-4; clone_size: once; v_call: TRBV2; cdr3_aa: CASGGEKLFF
j_call: TRBJ2-7; clone_size: .; v_call: TRBV7-9; cdr3_aa: CASSSSGGYEQYF
j_call: TRBJ2-3; clone_size: .; v_call: TRBV19; cdr3_aa: CASSIPWTSGGVTQYF
j_call: TRBJ1-1; clone_size: .; v_call: TRBV18; cdr3_aa: CASSGQANTEAFF